This T cell receptor (beta chain) was sequenced during a study of spatial heterogeneity in lung cancer. In the study overall: Compared with alpha-chain sequences, beta-chain sequences were consistently detected in greater numbers.

The germline V gene encodes CDR1 ENHRY and CDR2 SYGVKD. CDR3 length: 15 residues. V lost 0 bases to trimming and J lost 0 bases, with 8 bases between them. Time point in this sample: sample taken at primary tumor resection. Tumor, nontumor lung or frozen PBMC supplied whole RNA, sequenced without sorting. This clonotype is medium-sized by share. The antigen remains undetermined. TCRdb re-derived calls from the 5' RACE reads in MiXCR, one entry per CDR3 protein. The data contain 13,000 or so distinct CDR3 sequences, less than 6.5% of them singletons. Study results and caveats: Expanded intratumoral alpha and beta TCR counts tracked tumor mutation counts. Estimated TCR-seq coverage of tumor T cells was only about 7% for alpha chains. For beta chains, the corresponding estimate was about 13%. The numbers of ubiquitous and regional expanded TCRs correlated with ubiquitous and regional nonsynonymous mutations, respectively.

Sequencing was performed on lung tumor tissue, taken at surgery. The receptor comes from a female donor with early-stage non-small cell lung cancer. The J gene is TRBJ1-1, the V gene TRBV10-3, with D unresolved. The CDR3 DNA reads as TGTGCCATCAGTGAGTCGCAGGATTTGAACACTGAAGCTTTCTTT. This encodes CAISESQDLNTEAFF.